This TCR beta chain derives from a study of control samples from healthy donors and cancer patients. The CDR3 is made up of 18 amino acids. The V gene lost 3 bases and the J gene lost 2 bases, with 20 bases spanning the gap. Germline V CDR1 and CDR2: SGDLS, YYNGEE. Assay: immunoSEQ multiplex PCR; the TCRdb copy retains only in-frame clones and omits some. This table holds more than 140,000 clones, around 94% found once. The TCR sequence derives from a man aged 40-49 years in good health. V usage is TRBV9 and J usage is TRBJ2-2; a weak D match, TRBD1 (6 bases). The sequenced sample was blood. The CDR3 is CASSASDRPTPNTGELFF. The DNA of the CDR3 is TGTGCCAGCAGCGCCTCGGACAGACCCACCCCAAACACCGGGGAGCTGTTTTTT.